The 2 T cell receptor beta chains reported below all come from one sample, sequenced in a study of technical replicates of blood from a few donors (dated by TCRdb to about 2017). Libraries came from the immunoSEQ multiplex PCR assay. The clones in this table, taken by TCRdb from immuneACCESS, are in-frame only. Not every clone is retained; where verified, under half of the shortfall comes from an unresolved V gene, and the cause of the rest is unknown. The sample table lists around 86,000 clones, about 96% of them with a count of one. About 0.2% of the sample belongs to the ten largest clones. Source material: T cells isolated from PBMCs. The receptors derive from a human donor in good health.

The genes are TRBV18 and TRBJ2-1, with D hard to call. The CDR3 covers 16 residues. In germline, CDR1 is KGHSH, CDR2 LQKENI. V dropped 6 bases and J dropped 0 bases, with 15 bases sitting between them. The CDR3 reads CASSHPQAGSYNEQFF. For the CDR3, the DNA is TGTGCCAGCTCCCACCCTCAGGCAGGCTCCTACAATGAGCAGTTCTTC. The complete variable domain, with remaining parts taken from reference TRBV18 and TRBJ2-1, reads NAGVMQNPRHLVRRRGQEARLRCSPMKGHSHVYWYRQLPEEGLKFMVYLQKENIIDESGMPKERFSAEFPKEGPSILRIQQVVRGDSAAYFCASSHPQAGSYNEQFFGPGTRLTVL.

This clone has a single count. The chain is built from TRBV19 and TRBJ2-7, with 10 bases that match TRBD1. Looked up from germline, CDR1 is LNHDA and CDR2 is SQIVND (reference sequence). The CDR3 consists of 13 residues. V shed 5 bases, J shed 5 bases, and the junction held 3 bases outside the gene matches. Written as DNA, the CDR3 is TGTGCCAGTAGTTTCGGGACAGGGGACGAGCAGTACTTC. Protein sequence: CASSFGTGDEQYF.